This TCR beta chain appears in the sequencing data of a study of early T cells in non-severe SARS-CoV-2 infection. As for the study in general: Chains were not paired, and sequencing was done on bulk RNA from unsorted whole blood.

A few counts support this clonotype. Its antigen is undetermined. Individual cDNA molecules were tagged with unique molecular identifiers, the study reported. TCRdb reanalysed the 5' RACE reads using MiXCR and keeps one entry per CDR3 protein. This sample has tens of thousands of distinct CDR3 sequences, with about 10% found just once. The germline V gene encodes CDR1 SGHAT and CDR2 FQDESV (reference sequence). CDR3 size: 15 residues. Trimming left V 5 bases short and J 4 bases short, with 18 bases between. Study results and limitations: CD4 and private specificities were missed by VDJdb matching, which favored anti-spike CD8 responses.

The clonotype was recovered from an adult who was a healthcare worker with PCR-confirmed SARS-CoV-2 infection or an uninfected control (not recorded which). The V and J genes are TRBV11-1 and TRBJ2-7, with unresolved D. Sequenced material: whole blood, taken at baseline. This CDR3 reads CASSHRQQSAYEQYF. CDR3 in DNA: TGTGCCAGCAGCCATAGGCAACAGTCGGCATACGAGCAGTACTTC.